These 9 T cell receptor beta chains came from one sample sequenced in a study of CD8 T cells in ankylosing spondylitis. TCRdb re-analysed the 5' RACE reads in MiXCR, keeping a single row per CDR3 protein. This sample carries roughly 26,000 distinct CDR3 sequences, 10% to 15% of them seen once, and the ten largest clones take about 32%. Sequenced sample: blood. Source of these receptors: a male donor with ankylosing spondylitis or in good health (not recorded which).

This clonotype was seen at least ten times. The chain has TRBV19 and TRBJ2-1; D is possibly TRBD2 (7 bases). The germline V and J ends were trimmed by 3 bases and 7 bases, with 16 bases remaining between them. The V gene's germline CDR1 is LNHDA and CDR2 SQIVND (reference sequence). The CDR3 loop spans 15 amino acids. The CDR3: CASSIWGGGQNEQFF. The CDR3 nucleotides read TGTGCCAGTAGTATTTGGGGCGGGGGCCAAAATGAGCAGTTCTTC.

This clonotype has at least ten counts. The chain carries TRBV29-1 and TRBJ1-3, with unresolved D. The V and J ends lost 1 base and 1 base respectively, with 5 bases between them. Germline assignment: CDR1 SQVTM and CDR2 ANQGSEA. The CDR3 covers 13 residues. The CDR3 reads CSVEVGSGNTIYF. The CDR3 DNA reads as TGCAGCGTTGAAGTGGGTTCTGGAAACACCATATATTTT.

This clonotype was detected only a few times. The CDR3 DNA sequence: TGCGCCAGCAGCTTAAGATCTGGGGCCAACGTCCTGACTTTC. Translated: CASSLRSGANVLTF. The chain links TRBV5-1 to TRBJ2-6; D ambiguous. Germline CDR1 SGHRS, CDR2 YFSETQ. The CDR3 spans 14 residues. The V gene lost 2 bases and the J gene lost 1 base, with 4 bases spanning the gap.

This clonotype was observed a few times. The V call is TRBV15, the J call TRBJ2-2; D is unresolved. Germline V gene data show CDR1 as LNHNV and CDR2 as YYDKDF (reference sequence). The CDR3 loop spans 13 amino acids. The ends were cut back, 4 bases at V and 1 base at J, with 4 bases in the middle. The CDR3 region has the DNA TGTGCCACCAGCACCAAGAACACCGGGGAGCTGTTTTTT. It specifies CATSTKNTGELFF.

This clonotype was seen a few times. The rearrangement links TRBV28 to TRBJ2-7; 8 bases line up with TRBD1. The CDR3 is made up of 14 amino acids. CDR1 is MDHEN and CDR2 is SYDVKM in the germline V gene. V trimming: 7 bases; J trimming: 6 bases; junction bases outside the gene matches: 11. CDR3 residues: CASTDRGRVGEQYV. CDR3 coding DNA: TGTGCCAGCACTGACAGGGGTAGGGTTGGCGAGCAGTACGTC.

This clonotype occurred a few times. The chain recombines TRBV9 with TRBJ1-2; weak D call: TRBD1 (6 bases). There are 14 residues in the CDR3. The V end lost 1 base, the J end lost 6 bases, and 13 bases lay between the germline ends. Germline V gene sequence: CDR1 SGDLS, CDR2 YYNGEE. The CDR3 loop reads CASSVLGGDNGYTF. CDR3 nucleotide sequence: TGTGCCAGCAGCGTATTAGGGGGAGATAATGGCTACACCTTC.

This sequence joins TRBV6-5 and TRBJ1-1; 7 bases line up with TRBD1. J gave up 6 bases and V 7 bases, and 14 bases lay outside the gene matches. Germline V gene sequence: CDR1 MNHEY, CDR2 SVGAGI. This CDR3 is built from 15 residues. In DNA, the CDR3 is TGTGCCAGCAACCGAGAACAGGGGAGAAGGGCTGAAGCTTTCTTT. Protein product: CASNREQGRRAEAFF.

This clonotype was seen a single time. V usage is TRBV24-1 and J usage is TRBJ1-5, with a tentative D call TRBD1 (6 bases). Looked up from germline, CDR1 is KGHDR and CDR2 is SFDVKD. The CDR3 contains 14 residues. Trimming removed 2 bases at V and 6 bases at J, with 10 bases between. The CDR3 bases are TGTGCCACCAGTGATTCTAGGGGGATTCAGCCCCAGCATTTT. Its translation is CATSDSRGIQPQHF.

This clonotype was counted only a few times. CDR3 DNA: TGCGCCAGCAGCCAGTTCTCCGGGACTAGCGGGAGCAGACTCACAGATACGCAGTATTTT. It codes for CASSQFSGTSGSRLTDTQYF. The chain combines TRBV4-1 with TRBJ2-3; 14 nucleotides agree with TRBD2. The ends lost 3 bases at V and 2 bases at J; junction bases unmatched: 13. Germline CDR1 reads MGHRA; CDR2 reads YSYEKL. The CDR3 extends over 20 amino acids.